Given below is one T cell receptor (beta chain) in context. Its antigen is not known. The junction differs from germline at one of its ends, possibly a read error. This sample is part of a study of tumor-infiltrating lymphocytes in primary liver carcinoma. Study-level background: Subjects consisted of male and female patients aged 30 to 69 years. Study-wide results and limits: For tumor-adjacent and tumor-blood pairs, overlap was less than that seen for tumor region pairs.

Co-extracted RNA and DNA came from about 20-30 mg of unsorted bulk tissue. Germline V gene lookup returns CDR1 PRHDT and CDR2 FYEKMQ (reference sequence). This CDR3 comprises 16 residues. Total RNA amounting to 500 ng was the source from which TCR beta cDNA was made with a constant-region primer. Library construction for TCR beta comprised three nested multiplex PCR rounds performed with slightly modified ARM-PCR. Amplification in the first two PCR rounds was performed using TRBV1-TRBV30 forward primers and a C-beta reverse primer for 10 cycles each. TCRdb ran MiXCR on the multiplex PCR reads and lists one entry per CDR3 protein. The data hold more than 95,000 distinct CDR3 sequences, with 64% observed a single time.

Sequenced input: liver tumor tissue from sampling region 3. Subset in this sample: tumor region T3, left-lateral pole. The V gene is TRBV13, the J gene TRBJ2-3; tentatively, D is TRBD1 (6 bases). The origin of this receptor is a woman aged 55-69 years with primary liver carcinoma and hepatitis B virus infection. This chain's CDR3 is CTSSSPRQDSTDTQYF. The CDR3 DNA reads as TGTACCAGCAGCTCACCCCGACAGGATAGCACAGATACGCAATATTTT.